Listed here are 23 T cell receptor beta chains from one sample, sequenced in a study of cytomegalovirus exposure and HLA in healthy donors. Vbeta (60) and Jbeta (13) primers were used in the PCR. Only in-frame clones appear in the TCRdb table, and some are missing; sequencing was by immunoSEQ multiplex PCR. Among 150,000 to 200,000 clones listed, 87% were seen once. Sequenced: PBMCs. The receptors derive from a boy aged 2 to 10 in good health and CMV-seronegative.

A note on this clone: At one boundary the junction diverges from the germline segment, which might be a read error. Within the sample, other DNA sequences also encode this same CDR3. The chain is built from TRBV7-3 and TRBJ2-2; TRBD2 agrees at 10 bases. The CDR3 is 16 amino acids. In germline, CDR1 is SGHTA, CDR2 FQGTGA. Here the CDR3 reads CASSSRSGGYTGELFF. DNA for the CDR3: TGTGCCAGCAGCTCCCGTAGCGGGGGGTACACTGGGGAGCTGTTTTTT.

V gene TRBV5-5 combines with J gene TRBJ1-2; 9 bases match TRBD1. This CDR3 region has 14 residues. Trimming removed 4 bases from V and 2 bases from J; junction bases left unmatched: 3. Germline-derived CDR1 and CDR2 are SGHKS and YYEKEE (reference sequence). The CDR3 loop reads CASSPGQGNYGYTF. The CDR3 DNA reads as TGTGCCAGCAGCCCCGGACAGGGGAACTATGGCTACACCTTC.

The chain employs TRBV19 and TRBJ2-3, with 8 nucleotides matching TRBD1. This CDR3 region has 13 residues. The germline V gene encodes CDR1 LNHDA and CDR2 SQIVND (reference sequence). Trimming cost V 9 bases and J 6 bases; bases outside gene matches: 8. The CDR3 spells CASSNRGVDTQYF. The CDR3 DNA reads TGTGCCAGCTCCAACAGGGGGGTCGATACGCAGTATTTT.

The genes are TRBV18 and TRBJ2-7, with TRBD2 as a possible D gene (6 bases). V was shortened by 3 bases and J by 2 bases, with 14 bases between the two germline ends. Germline values: CDR1 KGHSH, CDR2 LQKENI. CDR3 length: 15 amino acids. CDR3 amino acids: CASSPAGRRTYEQYF. DNA of the CDR3: TGTGCCAGCTCACCGGCGGGACGGAGGACCTACGAGCAGTACTTC. Complete variable domain (other parts from reference TRBV18 and TRBJ2-7): NAGVMQNPRHLVRRRGQEARLRCSPMKGHSHVYWYRQLPEEGLKFMVYLQKENIIDESGMPKERFSAEFPKEGPSILRIQQVVRGDSAAYFCASSPAGRRTYEQYFGPGTRLTVT.

The chain links TRBV7-9 to TRBJ2-2, with unresolved D. This CDR3 contains 14 residues. CDR1 and CDR2 from the germline V gene are SEHNR and FQNEAQ (reference sequence). V was clipped by 5 bases and J by 0 bases, with 7 bases between them. In DNA form, the CDR3 reads TGTGCCAGCAGCCCTTCGGCGAACACCGGGGAGCTGTTTTTT. Translating it yields CASSPSANTGELFF.

The CDR3 region is CASSIDLILGVANYGYTF. In DNA form, the CDR3 reads TGTGCCAGTAGTATAGACCTCATTCTAGGGGTCGCTAACTATGGCTACACCTTC. V gene TRBV19 combines with J gene TRBJ1-2; D is perhaps TRBD1 (5 bases). Trimming took 0 bases from V and 0 from J, leaving 17 bases between them. Germline CDR1 is LNHDA and CDR2 is SQIVND (reference sequence). This CDR3 comprises 18 residues.

The CDR3 spells CASSPTGYSNQPQHF. The CDR3, as DNA: TGTGCCAGTAGCCCGACAGGCTATAGCAATCAGCCCCAGCATTTT. The chain employs TRBV19 and TRBJ1-5; D is possibly TRBD1 (6 bases). CDR3 length equals 15 residues. Trimming cost V 6 bases and J 0 bases, with 12 bases left between them. Germline loops: CDR1 LNHDA, CDR2 SQIVND (reference sequence).

The J gene is TRBJ1-1, the V gene TRBV19; D gene unclear. V lost 2 bases, J lost 0 bases, and 13 bases lay in between. The CDR3 runs 16 residues. Germline V CDR1 and CDR2: LNHDA, SQIVND (reference sequence). CDR3 region: CASSIPGGGMNTEAFF. CDR3 DNA: TGTGCCAGTAGTATACCGGGTGGCGGTATGAACACTGAAGCTTTCTTT.

The V call is TRBV7-9, the J call TRBJ2-1; 14 nucleotides match TRBD2. The CDR3 totals 17 residues. Trimming removed 5 bases from V and 4 bases from J; junction bases left unmatched: 7. The germline CDR1 and CDR2 sequences are SEHNR and FQNEAQ (reference sequence). The CDR3 loop is CASSMRLAGGLYNEQFF. The CDR3 nucleotides are TGTGCCAGCAGCATGAGACTAGCGGGGGGGCTTTACAATGAGCAGTTCTTC.

The chain links TRBV7-9 to TRBJ2-7; D is ambiguous. The CDR3 loop spans 14 amino acids. CDR1 is SEHNR and CDR2 is FQNEAQ in the germline V gene (reference sequence). Trimming left V 2 bases short and J 3 bases short, with 11 bases between. In DNA, the CDR3 is TGTGCCAGCAGCTTAAATCAGGTGAACTACGAGCAGTACTTC. This sequence encodes CASSLNQVNYEQYF.

The chain joins TRBV27 to TRBJ2-3, with TRBD1 matching 8 bases. The ends lost 5 bases at V and 5 bases at J; junction bases unmatched: 3. The germline CDR1 and CDR2 sequences are MNHEY and SMNVEV (reference sequence). This CDR3 spans 13 amino acids. The CDR3 coding sequence is TGTGCCAGCAGTCGCAGGGGGCAAGATACGCAGTATTTT. It specifies CASSRRGQDTQYF.

This clone was counted once. This sequence joins TRBV7-9 and TRBJ2-1, with D possibly being TRBD2 (7 bases). This CDR3 comprises 15 residues. Germline values: CDR1 SEHNR, CDR2 FQNEAQ (reference sequence). Trimming took 1 base from V and 8 from J, leaving 15 bases between them. CDR3 nucleotides: TGTGCCAGCAGCTTAGAGAGGGGGGGCCGCGATGAGCAGTTCTTC. Protein sequence: CASSLERGGRDEQFF.

V usage is TRBV9 and J usage is TRBJ2-7; 10 bases align to TRBD2. From germline, CDR1 is SGDLS and CDR2 YYNGEE. This CDR3 is built from 14 residues. V dropped 4 bases and J dropped 7; count of bases not matched to a gene: 8. The CDR3 sequence is CASSPSGRAREQYF. The CDR3 DNA reads as TGTGCCAGCAGCCCGAGCGGGAGGGCTAGGGAGCAGTACTTC.

A single count supports this clone. CDR3 residues: CASGRGVGYGYTF. The CDR3 DNA reads as TGTGCCAGCGGACGGGGGGTGGGCTATGGCTACACCTTC. V and J are TRBV6-5 and TRBJ1-2; possibly TRBD1 for D (5 bases). Germline assignment: CDR1 MNHEY and CDR2 SVGAGI. The ends were cut back, 8 bases at V and 4 bases at J, with 14 bases in the middle. The CDR3 covers 13 residues.

This chain links TRBV29-1 with TRBJ1-1; D uncertain. V gave up 7 bases and J gave up 3 bases, with 21 bases separating them. Germline V gene lookup returns CDR1 SQVTM and CDR2 ANQGSEA. The CDR3 sequence is 15 residues long. CDR3 sequence reads: CSAGRLLSEDTEAFF. The CDR3 DNA is TGCAGCGCCGGACGGCTATTATCGGAGGACACTGAAGCTTTCTTT. The full variable domain, its missing parts supplied by reference TRBV29-1 and TRBJ1-1, is SAVISQKPSRDICQRGTSLTIQCQVDSQVTMMFWYRQQPGQSLTLIATANQGSEATYESGFVIDKFPISRPNLTFSTLTVSNMSPEDSSIYLCSAGRLLSEDTEAFFGQGTRLTVV.

This chain joins TRBV11-2 and TRBJ2-7, with 7 bases lining up with TRBD1. The CDR3 totals 16 residues. Germline CDR1 is SGHAT and CDR2 is FQNNGV. The trim removed 5 bases at V and 5 bases at J, leaving 15 bases unmatched. The CDR3, as DNA: TGTGCCAGCAGCCCCGACAGGGAGTCCATCCGCGACGAGCAGTACTTC. Protein: CASSPDRESIRDEQYF.

This clone was recorded a few times. V is TRBV5-1 and J is TRBJ1-3; 7 bases agree with TRBD1. V shed 3 bases and J 4 bases; nucleotides not matched to a gene: 7. CDR3 length: 15 amino acids. Germline CDR1 and CDR2: SGHRS and YFSETQ. CDR3: CASSSGQLRGNTIYF. The CDR3 DNA reads TGCGCCAGCAGCTCGGGACAGTTAAGGGGAAACACCATATATTTT.

The chain is built from TRBV7-8 and TRBJ2-1; D might be TRBD1 (6 bases). The CDR3 runs to 14 residues. V was pared by 7 bases and J by 6 bases, with 16 bases between. Germline loops: CDR1 SGHVS, CDR2 FQNEAQ. CDR3 region: CASTRTEYVNEQFF. Here the CDR3 DNA reads TGTGCCAGCACTAGGACAGAATACGTCAATGAGCAGTTCTTC.

V and J are TRBV2 and TRBJ2-1; TRBD1 agrees at 8 bases. The CDR3 has 14 residues. The germline V gene has CDR1 SNHLY and CDR2 FYNNEI. Trimming removed 7 bases from V and 9 bases from J; junction bases left unmatched: 11. CDR3 sequence (DNA): TGTGCCAGCAAGACTGACAGGGGAGGAGGTGAGCAGTTCTTC. This codes for CASKTDRGGGEQFF.

This sequence joins TRBV7-8 and TRBJ2-7; D perhaps matches TRBD2 (6 bases). Looked up from germline, CDR1 is SGHVS and CDR2 is FQNEAQ. Deletions cut 1 base from V and 6 bases from J, with 7 bases between. The CDR3 has 12 residues. The CDR3 protein is CASSLGGVEQYF. CDR3 in DNA: TGTGCCAGCAGCTTAGGGGGGGTCGAGCAGTACTTC.

This clone was seen a few times. This chain connects TRBV7-8 to TRBJ1-2, with 11 bases that match TRBD1. Germline lookup yields CDR1 SGHVS and CDR2 FQNEAQ. CDR3 length: 13 amino acids. Trimming took 5 bases from V and 7 from J; bases not matched to a gene: 3. The CDR3 is CASSGQGAGGYTF. In nucleotides, the CDR3 is TGTGCCAGCAGCGGACAGGGGGCCGGTGGCTACACCTTC.

V usage is TRBV10-1 and J usage is TRBJ2-7; no clear D. CDR1 and CDR2 from the germline V gene are WNHNN and SYGVQD (reference sequence). This CDR3 has 14 amino acids. V was pared by 4 bases and J by 1 base, with 11 bases between. CDR3 bases: TGCGCCAGCAGTGGGCCAGGAATTTCCTACGAGCAGTACTTC. Its protein is CASSGPGISYEQYF.

In DNA, the CDR3 is TGTGCCAGCAGTTTACTAATCTCCAGGGGGACGGATACGCAGTATTTT. Its translation is CASSLLISRGTDTQYF. The J gene is TRBJ2-3, the V gene TRBV27, with 7 bases matching TRBD1. The junction had 11 bases not matched to a gene; V was cut back by 2 bases and J by 6 bases. CDR3 length: 16 amino acids. Per germline, CDR1 MNHEY and CDR2 SMNVEV (reference sequence).